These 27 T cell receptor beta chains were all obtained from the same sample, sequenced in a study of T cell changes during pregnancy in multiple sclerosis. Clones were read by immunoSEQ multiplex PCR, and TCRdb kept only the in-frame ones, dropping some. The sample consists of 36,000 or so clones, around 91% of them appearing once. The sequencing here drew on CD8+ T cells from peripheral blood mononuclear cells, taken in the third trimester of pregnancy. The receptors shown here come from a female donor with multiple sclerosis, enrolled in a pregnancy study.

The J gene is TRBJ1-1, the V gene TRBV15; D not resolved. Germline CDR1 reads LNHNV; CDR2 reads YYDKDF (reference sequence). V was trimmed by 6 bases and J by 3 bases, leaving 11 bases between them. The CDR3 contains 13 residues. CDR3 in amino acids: CATSGEAHTEAFF. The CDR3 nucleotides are TGTGCCACCAGTGGAGAAGCTCACACTGAAGCTTTCTTT.

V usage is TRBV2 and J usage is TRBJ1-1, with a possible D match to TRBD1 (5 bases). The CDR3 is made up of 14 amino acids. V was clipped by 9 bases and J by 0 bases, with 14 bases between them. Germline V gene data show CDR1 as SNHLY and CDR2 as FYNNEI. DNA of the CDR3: TGTGCCAGTTTCCAGCGGGGGGTGAACACTGAAGCTTTCTTT. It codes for CASFQRGVNTEAFF. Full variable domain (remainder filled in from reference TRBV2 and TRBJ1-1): EPEVTQTPSHQVTQMGQEVILRCVPISNHLYFYWYRQILGQKVEFLVSFYNNEISEKSEIFDDQFSVERPDGSNFTLKIRSTKLEDSAMYFCASFQRGVNTEAFFGQGTRLTVV.

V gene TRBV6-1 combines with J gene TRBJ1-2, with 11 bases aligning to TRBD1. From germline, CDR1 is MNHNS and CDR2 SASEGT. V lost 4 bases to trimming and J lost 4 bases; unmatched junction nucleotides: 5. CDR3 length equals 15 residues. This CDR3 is CASSGDRGNIYGYTF. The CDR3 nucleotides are TGTGCCAGCAGTGGGGACAGGGGGAATATCTATGGCTACACCTTC.

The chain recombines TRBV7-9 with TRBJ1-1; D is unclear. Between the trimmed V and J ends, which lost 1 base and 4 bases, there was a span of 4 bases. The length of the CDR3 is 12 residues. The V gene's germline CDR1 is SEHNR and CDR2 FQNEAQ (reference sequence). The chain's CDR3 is CASSLDITEAFF. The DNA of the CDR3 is TGTGCCAGCAGCTTAGACATCACTGAAGCTTTCTTT. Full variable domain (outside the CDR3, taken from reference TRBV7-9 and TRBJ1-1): DTGVSQNPRHKITKRGQNVTFRCDPISEHNRLYWYRQTLGQGPEFLTYFQNEAQLEKSRLLSDRFSAERPKGSFSTLEIQRTEQGDSAMYLCASSLDITEAFFGQGTRLTVV.

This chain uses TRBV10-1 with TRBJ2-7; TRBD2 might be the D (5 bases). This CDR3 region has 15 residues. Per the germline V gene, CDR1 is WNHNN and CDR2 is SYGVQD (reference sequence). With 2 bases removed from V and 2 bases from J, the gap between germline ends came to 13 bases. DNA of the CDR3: TGCGCCAGCAGTGAGAGAGGGTACCCAACCTACGAGCAGTACTTC. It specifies CASSERGYPTYEQYF.

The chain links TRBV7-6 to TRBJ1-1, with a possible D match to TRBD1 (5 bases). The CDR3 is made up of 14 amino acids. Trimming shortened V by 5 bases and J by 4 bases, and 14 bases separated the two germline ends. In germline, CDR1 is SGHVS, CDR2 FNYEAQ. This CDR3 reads CASSLGGRGTEAFF. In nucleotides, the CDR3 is TGTGCCAGCAGCCTCGGGGGTAGGGGCACTGAAGCTTTCTTT.

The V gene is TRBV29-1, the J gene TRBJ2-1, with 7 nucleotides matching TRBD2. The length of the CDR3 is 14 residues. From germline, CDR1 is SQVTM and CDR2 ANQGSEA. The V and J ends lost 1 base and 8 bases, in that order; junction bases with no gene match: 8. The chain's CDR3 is CSVEAGGSSDEQFF. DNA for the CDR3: TGCAGCGTTGAAGCTGGCGGGAGTTCCGATGAGCAGTTCTTC.

The CDR3 reads CASSPTTGTGMTGELFF. As DNA, the CDR3 is TGTGCCAGCAGCCCCACAACGGGGACAGGGATGACCGGGGAGCTGTTTTTT. This chain uses TRBV11-1 with TRBJ2-2, with 9 positions matching TRBD1. The CDR3 is 17 amino acids. Germline V gives CDR1 SGHAT, CDR2 FQDESV (reference sequence). After removal of 5 bases from V and 5 bases from J, the junction contained 12 bases not matched to a gene.

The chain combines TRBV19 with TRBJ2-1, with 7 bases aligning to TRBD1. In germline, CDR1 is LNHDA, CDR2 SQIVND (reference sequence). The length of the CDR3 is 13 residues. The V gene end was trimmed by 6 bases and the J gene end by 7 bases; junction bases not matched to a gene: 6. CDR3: CASSTGVGNEQFF. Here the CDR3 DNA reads TGTGCCAGTAGCACAGGGGTAGGAAATGAGCAGTTCTTC.

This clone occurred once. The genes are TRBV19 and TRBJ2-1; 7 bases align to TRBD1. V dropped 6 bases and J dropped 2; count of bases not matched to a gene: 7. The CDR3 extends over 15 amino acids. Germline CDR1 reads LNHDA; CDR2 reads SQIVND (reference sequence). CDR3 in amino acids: CASSDGTETYNEQFF. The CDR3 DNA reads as TGTGCCAGTAGCGACGGGACAGAGACCTACAATGAGCAGTTCTTC.

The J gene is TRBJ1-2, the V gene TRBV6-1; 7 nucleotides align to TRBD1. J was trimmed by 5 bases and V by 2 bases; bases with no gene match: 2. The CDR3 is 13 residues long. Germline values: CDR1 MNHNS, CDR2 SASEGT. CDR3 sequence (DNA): TGTGCCAGCAGTGAACCAGGGGGGTATGGCTACACCTTC. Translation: CASSEPGGYGYTF.

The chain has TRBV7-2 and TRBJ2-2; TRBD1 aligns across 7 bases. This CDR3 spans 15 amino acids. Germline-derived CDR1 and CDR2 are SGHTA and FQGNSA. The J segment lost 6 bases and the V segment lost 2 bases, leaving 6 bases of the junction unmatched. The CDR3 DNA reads TGTGCCAGCAGCTTACTAGACAGGGCGTCCGGGGAGCTGTTTTTT. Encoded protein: CASSLLDRASGELFF.

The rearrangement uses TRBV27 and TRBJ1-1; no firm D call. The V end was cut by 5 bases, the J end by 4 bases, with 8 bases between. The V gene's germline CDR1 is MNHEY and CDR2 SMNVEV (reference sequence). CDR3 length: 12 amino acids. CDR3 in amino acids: CASSITGTEAFF. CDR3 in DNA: TGTGCCAGCAGTATTACGGGCACTGAAGCTTTCTTT.

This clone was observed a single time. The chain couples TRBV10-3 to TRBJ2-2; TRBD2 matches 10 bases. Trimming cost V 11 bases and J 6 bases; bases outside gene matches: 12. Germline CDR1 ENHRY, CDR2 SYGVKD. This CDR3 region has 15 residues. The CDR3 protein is CACGLAVDDAGELFF. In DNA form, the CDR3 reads TGTGCCTGCGGACTAGCGGTGGACGACGCCGGGGAGCTGTTTTTT.

The CDR3 spells CASSSGQGNTEAFF. The CDR3 DNA reads as TGTGCCAGCAGCTCGGGACAGGGTAACACTGAAGCTTTCTTT. The chain combines TRBV5-5 with TRBJ1-1; 9 bases map to TRBD1. Trimming took 3 bases from V and 2 from J; bases not matched to a gene: 2. The V gene's germline CDR1 is SGHKS and CDR2 YYEKEE (reference sequence). The CDR3 covers 14 residues.

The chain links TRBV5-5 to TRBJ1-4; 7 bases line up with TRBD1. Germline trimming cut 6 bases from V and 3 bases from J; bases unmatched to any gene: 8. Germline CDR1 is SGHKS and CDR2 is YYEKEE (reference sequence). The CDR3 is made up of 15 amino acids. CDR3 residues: CASTTGDRANEKLFF. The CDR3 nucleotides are TGTGCCAGCACCACTGGGGACAGAGCTAATGAAAAACTGTTTTTT. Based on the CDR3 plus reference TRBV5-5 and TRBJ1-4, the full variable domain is DAGVTQSPTHLIKTRGQQVTLRCSPISGHKSVSWYQQVLGQGPQFIFQYYEKEERGRGNFPDRFSARQFPNYSSELNVNALLLGDSALYLCASTTGDRANEKLFFGSGTQLSVL.

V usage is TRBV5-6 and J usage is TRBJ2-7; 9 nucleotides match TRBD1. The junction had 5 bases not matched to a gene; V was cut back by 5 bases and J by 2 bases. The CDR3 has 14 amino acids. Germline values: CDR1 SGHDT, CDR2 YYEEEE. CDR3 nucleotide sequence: TGTGCCAGCAGGTACGGACAGGGGACCTACGAGCAGTACTTC. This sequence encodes CASRYGQGTYEQYF.

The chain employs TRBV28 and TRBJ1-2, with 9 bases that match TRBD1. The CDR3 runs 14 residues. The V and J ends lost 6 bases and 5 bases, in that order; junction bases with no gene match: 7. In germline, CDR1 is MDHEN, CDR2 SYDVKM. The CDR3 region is CASRMGQGWYGYTF. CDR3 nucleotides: TGTGCCAGCAGGATGGGACAGGGATGGTATGGCTACACCTTC.

CDR3 nucleotides: TGTGCCAGCAGCTTGGTTGCAGGGCTCTCCTACGAGCAGTACTTC. Translated: CASSLVAGLSYEQYF. J is TRBJ2-5 and V is TRBV5-5, with D maybe TRBD1 (5 bases). The J call may be wrong; the DNA end is better matched by TRBJ2-7. Germline-derived CDR1 and CDR2 are SGHKS and YYEKEE (reference sequence). The CDR3 sequence is 15 residues long.

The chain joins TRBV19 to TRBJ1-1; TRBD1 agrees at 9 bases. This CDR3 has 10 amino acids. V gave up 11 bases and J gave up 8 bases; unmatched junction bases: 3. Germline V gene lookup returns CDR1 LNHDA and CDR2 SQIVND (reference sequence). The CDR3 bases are TGTGCCTCAGGGACAGGGGAAGCTTTCTTT. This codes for CASGTGEAFF.

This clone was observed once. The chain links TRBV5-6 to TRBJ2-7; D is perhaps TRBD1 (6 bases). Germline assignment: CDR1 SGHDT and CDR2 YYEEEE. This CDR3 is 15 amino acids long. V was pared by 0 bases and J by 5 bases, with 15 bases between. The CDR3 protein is CASSLGWTVQNEQYF. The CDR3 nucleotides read TGTGCCAGCAGCTTGGGCTGGACAGTTCAGAACGAGCAGTACTTC.

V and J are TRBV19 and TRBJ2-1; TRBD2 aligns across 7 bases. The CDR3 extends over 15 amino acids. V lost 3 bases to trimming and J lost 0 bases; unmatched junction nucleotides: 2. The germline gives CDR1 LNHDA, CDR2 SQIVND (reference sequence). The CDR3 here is CASSMASGSYNEQFF. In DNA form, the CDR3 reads TGTGCCAGTAGTATGGCTAGCGGCTCCTACAATGAGCAGTTCTTC.

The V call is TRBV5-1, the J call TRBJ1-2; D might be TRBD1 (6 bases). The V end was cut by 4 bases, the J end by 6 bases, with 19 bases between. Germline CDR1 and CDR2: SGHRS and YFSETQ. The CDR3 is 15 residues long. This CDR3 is CASSPHRDLINGYTF. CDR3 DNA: TGCGCCAGCAGCCCACACAGGGACCTTATCAATGGCTACACCTTC.

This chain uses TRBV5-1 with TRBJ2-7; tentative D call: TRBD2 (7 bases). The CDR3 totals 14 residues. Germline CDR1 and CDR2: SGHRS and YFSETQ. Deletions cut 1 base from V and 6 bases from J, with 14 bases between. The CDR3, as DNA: TGCGCCAGCAGCTTGTACGGGGGGCTGGGCGAGCAGTACTTC. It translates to CASSLYGGLGEQYF.

The CDR3, as DNA: TGTGCCCGCGGACAGGGGAGCAACACCATATATTTT. Translated, it gives CARGQGSNTIYF. The chain employs TRBV2 and TRBJ1-3; TRBD1 matches at 9 bases. This CDR3 contains 12 residues. Germline CDR1 is SNHLY and CDR2 is FYNNEI. V lost 11 bases, J lost 7 bases, and 6 bases stayed unmatched.

The CDR3 sequence: CASSYSRGEQFF. Written as DNA, the CDR3 is TGTGCCAGCAGTTACTCGCGGGGCGAGCAGTTCTTC. This chain joins TRBV6-5 and TRBJ2-1; TRBD2 might be the D (6 bases). V was pared by 0 bases and J by 10 bases, with 7 bases between. The CDR3 contains 12 residues. Per the germline V gene, CDR1 is MNHEY and CDR2 is SVGAGI.

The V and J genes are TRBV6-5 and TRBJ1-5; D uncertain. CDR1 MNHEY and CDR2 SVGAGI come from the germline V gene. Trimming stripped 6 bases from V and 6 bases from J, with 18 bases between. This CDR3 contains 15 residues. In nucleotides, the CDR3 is TGTGCCAGCAGGTTATACCTAGATCCGAGTCAGCCCCAGCATTTT. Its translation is CASRLYLDPSQPQHF.